This TCR beta chain originates from a study of CD8 T cells in ankylosing spondylitis. Study results and caveats: Previous work reported some of these motif variants in the synovial fluid and blood of reactive arthritis. Several highly homologous variants made up a TCR beta motif, and this motif appeared characteristic of ankylosing spondylitis blood.

This clonotype appeared many times. What it binds is not known. With molecular barcodes, quantitative 5'-RACE was used to make the TCR beta libraries. MiXCR, applied by TCRdb to the 5' RACE reads, yields one record per CDR3 protein. The sample has 200,000 to 250,000 distinct CDR3 sequences, about 7.3% seen once. Trimming left V 6 bases short and J 6 bases short, with 18 bases between. The CDR3 consists of 14 residues. The germline V gene encodes CDR1 DFQATT and CDR2 SNEGSKA (reference sequence). This chain joins TRBV20-1 and TRBJ2-1, with D tentatively TRBD1 (5 bases). Sample: blood, either unsorted or a sorted T cell fraction (not recorded which). This receptor was obtained from a male donor with ankylosing spondylitis. CDR3 sequence: CSAPQGVGRNEQFF. DNA of the CDR3: TGCAGTGCGCCTCAAGGGGTGGGTCGCAATGAGCAGTTCTTC.